Sequencing of this TCR beta chain was carried out in a study of response to subunit inactivated influenza vaccine. V was pared by 2 bases and J by 0 bases, with 14 bases between. The germline V gene encodes CDR1 SGHTA and CDR2 FQGNSA. CDR3 length: 17 residues. TCRdb recomputed calls from the RT-PCR reads with MiXCR, one row per CDR3 protein. The sample holds about 570,000 distinct CDR3 sequences; 10% to 15% are singletons and the top ten take about 10%. V gene TRBV7-2 combines with J gene TRBJ1-3; tentative D call: TRBD1 (5 bases). This clonotype was sampled from a man aged 45 to 65 who received an inactivated influenza vaccine. The sequencing here drew on PBMCs from blood, taken on the day of vaccination. CDR3 region: CASSLTGTTSSGNTIYF. The CDR3 DNA sequence: TGTGCCAGCAGCTTAACCGGGACGACCAGCTCTGGAAACACCATATATTTT.